Listed below are T cell receptor beta chains from one sample, sequenced in a study of blood T cell repertoires in COVID-19. Assay used: immunoSEQ multiplex PCR; TCRdb lists only in-frame clones, some missing. The sample contains roughly 250,000 clones, 65% to 80% of which appear only once. Sequenced: peripheral blood. The receptor source for this set is a woman in her thirties or forties with active or convalescent COVID-19. CDR3s include the opening cysteine and the closing phenylalanine or tryptophan. The D gene is left open where the match is weak. A clone size is listed for some rows: how often the clone was seen (once, few, many), or a class if it is expanded.

size: few
length: 15
D: NA
J: TRBJ1-1
V: TRBV11-2
CDR3: CASSLGTFGNTEAFF
DNA: TGTGCCAGCAGCTTAGGGACATTTGGGAACACTGAAGCTTTCTTT

size: NA
length: 14
D: NA
J: TRBJ1-2
V: TRBV6-5
CDR3: CASRAGAPNYGYTF
DNA: TGTGCCAGCAGGGCAGGGGCCCCTAACTATGGCTACACCTTC

size: NA
length: 13
D: TRBD1
J: TRBJ1-1
V: TRBV6-5
CDR3: CASNYRGNTEAFF
DNA: TGTGCCAGCAATTACAGGGGTAACACTGAAGCTTTCTTT

size: NA
length: 16
D: NA
J: TRBJ2-5
V: TRBV7-7
CDR3: CASSLGRTVRQETQYF
DNA: TGTGCCAGCAGCTTAGGGAGGACCGTCCGCCAAGAGACCCAGTACTTC

size: NA
length: 18
D: NA
J: TRBJ1-4
V: TRBV11-2
CDR3: CASSSLTGTLATNEKLFF
DNA: TGTGCCAGCAGCTCCCTGACAGGAACTTTGGCAACTAATGAAAAACTGTTTTTT

size: few
length: 13
D: TRBD1
J: TRBJ2-1
V: TRBV3-1/TRBV3-2
CDR3: CASRRQGYNEQFF
DNA: TGTGCCAGCAGACGACAGGGGTACAATGAGCAGTTCTTC

size: NA
length: 14
D: NA
J: TRBJ1-1
V: TRBV5-4
CDR3: CASSLPGGQTEAFF
DNA: TGTGCCAGCAGCTTGCCGGGGGGCCAAACTGAAGCTTTCTTT

size: NA
length: 14
D: TRBD1
J: TRBJ1-6
V: TRBV15
CDR3: CATSRDRTGSPLHF
DNA: TGTGCCACCAGCAGAGATCGGACAGGCTCACCCCTCCACTTT

size: NA
length: 15
D: TRBD1
J: TRBJ1-2
V: TRBV5-8
CDR3: CASSLGTGNHYGYTF
DNA: TGTGCCAGCAGCCTCGGGACAGGGAATCACTATGGCTACACCTTC

size: NA
length: 15
D: NA
J: TRBJ2-1
V: TRBV10-3
CDR3: CAISESTRTYNEQFF
DNA: TGTGCCATCAGTGAGTCGACCAGGACCTACAATGAGCAGTTCTTC

size: NA
length: 15
D: NA
J: TRBJ1-6
V: TRBV7-9
CDR3: CASSLSGGSDSPLHF
DNA: TGTGCCAGCAGCCTTAGTGGGGGGTCGGATTCACCCCTCCACTTT

size: NA
length: 14
D: NA
J: TRBJ1-1
V: TRBV9
CDR3: CASSPRQMNTEAFF
DNA: TGTGCCAGCAGCCCCAGACAGATGAACACTGAAGCTTTCTTT

size: NA
length: 17
D: NA
J: TRBJ2-7
V: TRBV5-1
CDR3: CASSPLEGGHGVHEQYF
DNA: TGCGCCAGCAGCCCCTTGGAGGGCGGCCATGGGGTACACGAGCAGTACTTC

size: few
length: 11
D: NA
J: TRBJ2-1
V: TRBV7-9
CDR3: CASSFGNEQFF
DNA: TGTGCCAGCAGCTTCGGCAATGAGCAGTTCTTC

size: NA
length: 19
D: NA
J: TRBJ1-1
V: TRBV4-1
CDR3: CASSQDWFQTGHQNTEAFF
DNA: TGCGCCAGCAGCCAAGATTGGTTTCAAACGGGACACCAGAACACTGAAGCTTTCTTT

size: NA
length: 16
D: NA
J: TRBJ1-4
V: TRBV15
CDR3: CATSRDETATNEKLFF
DNA: TGTGCCACCAGCAGAGATGAAACAGCAACTAATGAAAAACTGTTTTTT

size: NA
length: 15
D: TRBD1
J: TRBJ1-4
V: TRBV5-1
CDR3: CASSFGQGLNEKLFF
DNA: TGCGCCAGCAGCTTCGGACAGGGCCTCAATGAAAAACTGTTTTTT

size: NA
length: 18
D: NA
J: TRBJ2-7
V: TRBV19
CDR3: CASSMLGRGLLNTAEQYF
DNA: TGTGCCAGTAGTATGCTGGGCAGGGGACTACTTAACACGGCCGAGCAGTACTTC

size: NA
length: 13
D: TRBD1
J: TRBJ1-2
V: TRBV28
CDR3: CASRQGVNYGYTF
DNA: TGTGCCAGCAGACAGGGGGTAAACTATGGCTACACCTTC

size: NA
length: 14
D: NA
J: TRBJ1-4
V: TRBV2
CDR3: CASKGSFVGEKLFF
DNA: TGTGCCAGCAAGGGGTCCTTCGTCGGTGAAAAACTGTTTTTT

size: NA
length: 11
D: NA
J: TRBJ2-7
V: TRBV2
CDR3: CASLTSYEQYF
DNA: TGTGCCAGCCTGACTAGCTACGAGCAGTACTTC

size: NA
length: 15
D: TRBD1
J: TRBJ1-2
V: TRBV25-1
CDR3: CASSELRGHSYGYTF
DNA: TGTGCCAGCAGTGAATTAAGGGGGCACAGCTATGGCTACACCTTC

size: NA
length: 12
D: NA
J: TRBJ1-6
V: TRBV10-2
CDR3: CASSPQGPPLHF
DNA: TGCGCCAGCAGTCCACAGGGACCACCCCTCCACTTT

size: once
length: 14
D: NA
J: TRBJ2-1
V: TRBV5-1
CDR3: CASSLGQDGNEQFF
DNA: TGCGCCAGCAGCTTGGGCCAGGATGGGAATGAGCAGTTCTTC

size: once
length: 15
D: TRBD1
J: TRBJ2-1
V: TRBV7-2
CDR3: CASSSGQWTYNEQFF
DNA: TGTGCCAGCAGCTCGGGACAGTGGACCTACAATGAGCAGTTCTTC

size: NA
length: 13
D: NA
J: TRBJ1-5
V: TRBV6-5
CDR3: CATDGGAGQPQHF
DNA: TGTGCCACCGACGGCGGGGCCGGTCAGCCCCAGCATTTT

size: NA
length: 15
D: NA
J: TRBJ1-6
V: TRBV28
CDR3: CASGPGNLYNSPLHF
DNA: TGTGCCAGCGGCCCAGGGAATCTCTATAATTCACCCCTCCACTTT

size: NA
length: 14
D: NA
J: TRBJ2-5
V: TRBV5-1
CDR3: CASRIRGDQETQYF
DNA: TGCGCCAGCAGAATTCGGGGAGACCAAGAGACCCAGTACTTC

size: once
length: 16
D: NA
J: TRBJ2-1
V: TRBV18
CDR3: CASSPSFRTVYNEQFF
DNA: TGTGCCAGCTCACCATCGTTCCGGACAGTTTACAATGAGCAGTTCTTC

size: few
length: 11
D: NA
J: TRBJ1-2
V: TRBV6-5
CDR3: CASYSPGGYTF
DNA: TGTGCCAGCTATTCGCCAGGTGGCTACACCTTC

size: NA
length: 14
D: NA
J: TRBJ2-2
V: TRBV6-5
CDR3: CASEDLGATGELFF
DNA: TGTGCCAGCGAAGACCTGGGGGCGACCGGGGAGCTGTTTTTT

size: NA
length: 15
D: NA
J: TRBJ1-5
V: TRBV11-2
CDR3: CASSFSTEQGQPQHF
DNA: TGTGCCAGCAGCTTTTCGACAGAACAAGGGCAGCCCCAGCATTTT

size: NA
length: 14
D: NA
J: TRBJ1-1
V: TRBV5-5
CDR3: CASSLEEGRTEAFF
DNA: TGTGCCAGCAGCTTGGAGGAGGGGCGGACTGAAGCTTTCTTT

size: NA
length: 15
D: TRBD1
J: TRBJ1-2
V: TRBV7-9
CDR3: CASSDRDSGNYGYTF
DNA: TGTGCCAGCAGCGACCGGGACAGCGGTAACTATGGCTACACCTTC

size: once
length: 16
D: NA
J: TRBJ1-5
V: TRBV9
CDR3: CASSVGDSYSNQPQHF
DNA: TGTGCCAGCAGCGTAGGAGACAGCTATAGCAATCAGCCCCAGCATTTT

size: NA
length: 15
D: NA
J: TRBJ1-2
V: TRBV21-1
CDR3: CASSSRTGINYGYTF
DNA: TGTGCCAGCAGCTCTAGGACAGGAATTAACTATGGCTACACCTTC

size: NA
length: 14
D: TRBD1
J: TRBJ2-7
V: TRBV10-3
CDR3: CAIRPGQGAEEQYF
DNA: TGTGCCATCAGACCGGGACAGGGGGCGGAAGAGCAGTACTTC

size: once
length: 16
D: TRBD1
J: TRBJ2-4
V: TRBV14
CDR3: CASSGTGPLAKNIQYF
DNA: TGTGCCAGCAGCGGGACAGGACCGTTAGCCAAAAACATTCAGTACTTC

size: NA
length: 15
D: NA
J: TRBJ2-3
V: TRBV28
CDR3: CASSLLQGGIDTQYF
DNA: TGTGCCAGCAGTTTACTCCAGGGTGGAATAGATACGCAGTATTTT

size: NA
length: 15
D: NA
J: TRBJ2-3
V: TRBV7-2
CDR3: CASSLVGGSTDTQYF
DNA: TGTGCCAGCAGCTTAGTCGGGGGTAGCACAGATACGCAGTATTTT

size: NA
length: 13
D: NA
J: TRBJ2-1
V: TRBV3-1/TRBV3-2
CDR3: CASSQSGVHEQFF
DNA: TGTGCCAGCAGCCAGTCCGGGGTCCATGAGCAGTTCTTC

size: once
length: 15
D: NA
J: TRBJ2-5
V: TRBV11-3
CDR3: CASSSGGGDAGTQYF
DNA: TGTGCCAGCAGCTCCGGAGGGGGCGATGCGGGGACCCAGTACTTC

size: NA
length: 15
D: TRBD1
J: TRBJ1-4
V: TRBV3-1/TRBV3-2
CDR3: CASSPRTGANEKLFF
DNA: TGTGCCAGCAGCCCACGGACAGGGGCTAATGAAAAACTGTTTTTT

size: NA
length: 16
D: NA
J: TRBJ1-5
V: TRBV3-1/TRBV3-2
CDR3: CASSQTALGGNQPQHF
DNA: TGTGCCAGCAGCCAAACCGCCCTCGGGGGCAATCAGCCCCAGCATTTT

size: few
length: 15
D: NA
J: TRBJ1-2
V: TRBV27
CDR3: CASSMSGGLSYGYTF
DNA: TGTGCCAGCAGTATGTCGGGGGGGCTCTCCTATGGCTACACCTTC

size: NA
length: 15
D: NA
J: TRBJ1-1
V: TRBV5-1
CDR3: CASSLVFAGNTEAFF
DNA: TGCGCCAGCAGCTTGGTATTCGCAGGCAACACTGAAGCTTTCTTT

size: NA
length: 13
D: NA
J: TRBJ1-4
V: TRBV12-3/TRBV12-4
CDR3: CASSFTSQEKLFF
DNA: TGTGCCAGCAGTTTTACATCCCAAGAAAAACTGTTTTTT

size: NA
length: 15
D: NA
J: TRBJ1-1
V: TRBV6-6
CDR3: CASSPLGGRPTGAFF
DNA: TGTGCCAGCAGTCCACTAGGGGGTCGGCCAACAGGGGCTTTCTTT

size: once
length: 16
D: NA
J: TRBJ1-1
V: TRBV9
CDR3: CASSVGVRGMNTEAFF
DNA: TGTGCCAGCAGCGTAGGGGTCCGGGGGATGAACACTGAAGCTTTCTTT

size: NA
length: 17
D: TRBD2
J: TRBJ2-1
V: TRBV3-1/TRBV3-2
CDR3: CASSQGAGTWGYNEQFF
DNA: TGTGCCAGCAGCCAAGGAGCGGGGACTTGGGGGTACAATGAGCAGTTCTTC

size: once
length: 14
D: NA
J: TRBJ1-6
V: TRBV19
CDR3: CASHPRGRNSPLHF
DNA: TGTGCCAGTCATCCCAGGGGACGGAATTCACCCCTCCACTTT

size: NA
length: 17
D: TRBD1
J: TRBJ2-3
V: TRBV27
CDR3: CASSPLTGLWRTDTQYF
DNA: TGTGCCAGCAGTCCTCTGACAGGGCTTTGGCGCACAGATACGCAGTATTTT

size: once
length: 18
D: TRBD2
J: TRBJ2-5
V: TRBV5-4
CDR3: CASSGSSGGPSRQETQYF
DNA: TGTGCCAGCAGCGGATCTAGCGGGGGGCCTTCACGACAAGAGACCCAGTACTTC